The 27 T cell receptor beta chains below all came from one sample that was sequenced in a study of Ad26.COV2.S vaccination and SARS-CoV-2 variants. Libraries were prepared by immunoSEQ multiplex PCR; TCRdb keeps only in-frame clonotypes and omits some of them. Of roughly 400,000 clones in the sample, about 90% were seen once. Treatment of the sample: some 20 received Ad26.COV2.S at low or high dose, single or two shots; about 5 received placebo; per-sample allocation not given. Sample collection was performed on day 63 after the first vaccine or placebo injection. The source was peripheral blood, collected in a trial of Ad26.COV2.S vaccine versus placebo. Receptors were obtained from a person aged 18-60 years who received the Ad26.COV2.S COVID-19 vaccine or a placebo.

V is TRBV10-3 and J is TRBJ2-5; a possible D gene is TRBD2 (7 bases). Trimming took off 7 bases at V and 1 base at J, with 10 bases between the two ends. The CDR3 has 13 residues. Germline CDR1 reads ENHRY; CDR2 reads SYGVKD. The DNA for the CDR3 is TGTGCCATCAAGGGGGGGCTCCAAGAGACCCAGTACTTC. It encodes CAIKGGLQETQYF.

The gene calls are TRBV6-1 and TRBJ1-2, with a possible D match to TRBD1 (5 bases). The CDR3 is 15 amino acids. The V gene's germline CDR1 is MNHNS and CDR2 SASEGT. Trimming took off 1 base at V and 4 bases at J, with 13 bases between the two ends. CDR3 sequence (DNA): TGTGCCAGCAGTGAAGTGATAGGACAAACCTATGGCTACACCTTC. This gives the protein CASSEVIGQTYGYTF.

V usage is TRBV14 and J usage is TRBJ2-5; 9 bases align to TRBD2. The CDR3 consists of 17 residues. The germline V gene encodes CDR1 SGHDN and CDR2 FVKESK. Trimming took 1 base from V and 4 from J; bases not matched to a gene: 10. The CDR3 nucleotides read TGTGCCAGCAGCCAAGGGTGGGCTAGCGGGATTGGAGAGACCCAGTACTTC. It specifies CASSQGWASGIGETQYF.

The V and J genes are TRBV10-3 and TRBJ1-2, with 8 bases identical to TRBD1. The germline CDR1 and CDR2 sequences are ENHRY and SYGVKD. The CDR3 has 14 amino acids. Trimming removed 8 bases from V and 3 bases from J; junction bases left unmatched: 8. CDR3 sequence: CAIGNGQGDYGYTF. The DNA of the CDR3 is TGTGCCATCGGGAACGGACAGGGCGACTATGGCTACACCTTC.

The CDR3 sequence is CASSQDLIGALSQPQHF. CDR3 sequence (DNA): TGCGCCAGCAGCCAAGATCTAATAGGGGCCCTGAGTCAGCCCCAGCATTTT. The chain recombines TRBV4-3 with TRBJ1-5; D perhaps matches TRBD1 (5 bases). This CDR3 is built from 17 residues. Deletions cut 0 bases from V and 6 bases from J, with 18 bases between. The germline gives CDR1 LGHNA, CDR2 YSLEER.

J is TRBJ2-6 and V is TRBV28, with 7 bases matching TRBD1. Losses at the gene ends were 6 bases for V and 2 bases for J; bases not matched to a gene: 4. The CDR3 spans 15 residues. In germline, CDR1 is MDHEN, CDR2 SYDVKM. CDR3 coding DNA: TGTGCCAGCAGGCCTACAGGGGCTGGGGCCAACGTCCTGACTTTC. Its translation: CASRPTGAGANVLTF.

J is TRBJ2-7 and V is TRBV24-1; D not certain. Deletions cut 5 bases from V and 2 bases from J, with 12 bases between. The CDR3 length is 14 residues. Germline CDR1 and CDR2: KGHDR and SFDVKD. CDR3 protein: CATSAVSQPYEQYF. The CDR3 nucleotides are TGTGCCACCAGTGCAGTCAGCCAGCCCTACGAGCAGTACTTC.

V and J are TRBV6-4 and TRBJ2-3, with D perhaps TRBD2 (5 bases). The CDR3 totals 15 residues. Trimming took 2 bases from V and 4 from J, leaving 13 bases between them. The germline CDR1 and CDR2 sequences are MRHNA and SNTAGT. Here the CDR3 reads CASSDGGRSADTQYF. CDR3 sequence (DNA): TGTGCCAGCAGTGACGGAGGTAGATCAGCAGATACGCAGTATTTT.

V usage is TRBV4-3 and J usage is TRBJ2-3, with D maybe TRBD2 (7 bases). V lost 1 base and J lost 6, with 17 bases in between. Germline V gene data show CDR1 as LGHNA and CDR2 as YSLEER. The CDR3 length is 16 residues. The CDR3 loop is CASSQGGRGSADTQYF. The CDR3 DNA reads as TGCGCCAGCAGCCAAGGGGGGAGGGGGTCCGCGGATACGCAGTATTTT.

The chain uses TRBV28 and TRBJ1-1; D possibly corresponds to TRBD1 (6 bases). This CDR3 is 12 amino acids long. The germline V gene encodes CDR1 MDHEN and CDR2 SYDVKM. The V gene lost 7 bases and the J gene lost 7 bases, with 13 bases spanning the gap. DNA of the CDR3: TGTGCCAGCAAGAGTGGGGGCTATGAAGCTTTCTTT. It translates to CASKSGGYEAFF.

The chain recombines TRBV5-8 with TRBJ1-5; 9 bases are shared with TRBD1. This CDR3 spans 16 amino acids. Germline-derived CDR1 and CDR2 are SGHTS and YDEGEE. J lost 2 bases, V lost 1 base, and 4 bases had no gene match. CDR3 DNA: TGTGCCAGCAGCTTGACAGGGGGCTTGGGCAATCAGCCCCAGCATTTT. It translates to CASSLTGGLGNQPQHF.

The CDR3 is CASSFGGPQNNEQFF. The CDR3 DNA reads as TGTGCCAGCAGCTTCGGGGGGCCCCAAAACAATGAGCAGTTCTTC. V usage is TRBV7-6 and J usage is TRBJ2-1, with D tentatively TRBD2 (7 bases). CDR1 is SGHVS and CDR2 is FNYEAQ in the germline V gene. The CDR3 totals 15 residues. V lost 3 bases and J lost 5, with 14 bases in between.

This sequence joins TRBV29-1 and TRBJ1-1, with 8 bases lining up with TRBD1. Germline V gene lookup returns CDR1 SQVTM and CDR2 ANQGSEA. The CDR3 is 13 amino acids. The ends lost 7 bases at V and 5 bases at J; junction bases unmatched: 9. CDR3 bases: TGCAGCGGATCGGACAGGGCGGGAACTGAAGCTTTCTTT. Protein: CSGSDRAGTEAFF.

This clone was picked up one time. The rearrangement links TRBV18 to TRBJ1-5, with D perhaps matching TRBD1 (5 bases). Looked up from germline, CDR1 is KGHSH and CDR2 is LQKENI. The CDR3 is 17 residues long. The germline V and J ends were trimmed by 3 bases and 4 bases, with 19 bases remaining between them. The CDR3 DNA reads as TGTGCCAGCTCACCTCAGGGCGCGGGGTATGTAAATCAGCCCCAGCATTTT. It translates to CASSPQGAGYVNQPQHF. The full variable domain, rest sourced from reference TRBV18 and TRBJ1-5, is NAGVMQNPRHLVRRRGQEARLRCSPMKGHSHVYWYRQLPEEGLKFMVYLQKENIIDESGMPKERFSAEFPKEGPSILRIQQVVRGDSAAYFCASSPQGAGYVNQPQHFGDGTRLSIL.

This clone has more than one count but fewer than ten. The V and J genes are TRBV5-1 and TRBJ2-7, with TRBD1 as a possible D gene (6 bases). CDR1 and CDR2 from the germline V gene are SGHRS and YFSETQ. This CDR3 is 13 amino acids long. V shed 7 bases and J shed 0 bases, with 11 bases lying between them. The CDR3 DNA reads TGCGCCAGCTCCCGGGACACCTCCTACGAGCAGTACTTC. Protein: CASSRDTSYEQYF.

The chain uses TRBV18 and TRBJ1-6; 7 nucleotides agree with TRBD1. CDR1 and CDR2 from the germline V gene are KGHSH and LQKENI. The CDR3 runs to 15 residues. The trim removed 2 bases at V and 6 bases at J, leaving 4 bases unmatched. As DNA, the CDR3 is TGTGCCAGCTCACCAACCGGGACAGCTAATTCACCCCTCCACTTT. It specifies CASSPTGTANSPLHF.

This chain connects TRBV5-8 to TRBJ2-2; D might be TRBD1 or TRBD2, each matching 6 bases. The germline V gene encodes CDR1 SGHTS and CDR2 YDEGEE. The CDR3 runs to 16 residues. The ends were cut back, 1 base at V and 10 bases at J, with 20 bases in the middle. DNA for the CDR3: TGTGCCAGCAGCTTGTTTGGGGGGCTGATTTCTTTGGAGCTGTTTTTT. It is translated as CASSLFGGLISLELFF.

V usage is TRBV10-3 and J usage is TRBJ2-7; D possibly corresponds to TRBD1 (6 bases). The CDR3 sequence is 15 residues long. Trimming left V 4 bases short and J 2 bases short, with 15 bases between. Germline V lookup: CDR1 ENHRY, CDR2 SYGVKD. Here the CDR3 reads CAISVSNREAYEQYF. The CDR3 nucleotides read TGTGCCATCAGTGTAAGCAACAGGGAAGCCTACGAGCAGTACTTC.

The chain is built from TRBV11-2 and TRBJ1-2, with D hard to call. V lost 0 bases, J lost 2 bases, and 13 bases lay in between. Germline CDR1 is SGHAT and CDR2 is FQNNGV. The CDR3 covers 16 residues. The CDR3 is CASSLDRGQANYGYTF. In nucleotides, the CDR3 is TGTGCCAGCAGCTTAGATCGTGGGCAGGCCAACTATGGCTACACCTTC.

The V gene is TRBV9, the J gene TRBJ2-1, with 7 bases lining up with TRBD1. V dropped 4 bases and J dropped 4; count of bases not matched to a gene: 14. The CDR3 has 17 residues. From germline, CDR1 is SGDLS and CDR2 YYNGEE. CDR3 region: CASSTTQGSLNYNEQFF. In DNA form, the CDR3 reads TGTGCCAGCAGCACAACACAGGGGTCGCTCAATTACAATGAGCAGTTCTTC.

This clone was counted only a few times. This rearrangement joins TRBV5-4 to TRBJ2-2; no definite D call. The CDR3 runs 16 residues. Germline lookup yields CDR1 SGHNT and CDR2 YYREEE (reference sequence). The V end was cut by 3 bases, the J end by 0 bases, with 12 bases between. CDR3 residues: CASSYKRAANTGELFF. CDR3 coding DNA: TGTGCCAGCAGCTATAAACGGGCCGCGAACACCGGGGAGCTGTTTTTT. Full variable domain (outside the CDR3, taken from reference TRBV5-4 and TRBJ2-2): ETGVTQSPTHLIKTRGQQVTLRCSSQSGHNTVSWYQQALGQGPQFIFQYYREEENGRGNFPPRFSGLQFPNYSSELNVNALELDDSALYLCASSYKRAANTGELFFGEGSRLTVL.

This clone was seen only once. The J gene is TRBJ2-7, the V gene TRBV7-2; 8 nucleotides align to TRBD1. With V trimmed by 3 bases and J by 2 bases, 12 bases remained unmatched. The CDR3 totals 17 residues. Per germline, CDR1 SGHTA and CDR2 FQGNSA. The CDR3 sequence: CASSFRGLRLQAYEQYF. CDR3 DNA sequence: TGTGCCAGCAGCTTCAGGGGGCTCCGGCTTCAGGCCTACGAGCAGTACTTC.

CDR3 DNA sequence: TGCGCCAGCAGCTTGGAAGTGGGGGCCGGAGAAGCTTTCTTT. It yields the protein CASSLEVGAGEAFF. V is TRBV5-1 and J is TRBJ1-1; D is possibly TRBD1 (6 bases). The ends were cut back, 0 bases at V and 8 bases at J, with 14 bases in the middle. Germline V gene sequence: CDR1 SGHRS, CDR2 YFSETQ. The CDR3 covers 14 residues.

A word on this clone: This sample includes further DNA sequences coding for the same CDR3. The V and J genes are TRBV18 and TRBJ1-4, with TRBD1 identical over 7 bases. The V segment lost 3 bases and the J segment 5 bases; nucleotides outside the gene matches: 3. Per germline, CDR1 KGHSH and CDR2 LQKENI. CDR3 length: 14 amino acids. As DNA, the CDR3 is TGTGCCAGCTCACCCCAGGGGGGAAATGAAAAACTGTTTTTT. Protein product: CASSPQGGNEKLFF.

The chain recombines TRBV24-1 with TRBJ2-7, with D maybe TRBD1 (6 bases). The V end was cut by 7 bases, the J end by 3 bases, with 24 bases between. The germline gives CDR1 KGHDR, CDR2 SFDVKD. The CDR3 is 17 residues long. The CDR3 nucleotides are TGTGCCACCAGGGAGCATTACTTACAGGGACAAGTCTACGAGCAGTACTTC. Residues: CATREHYLQGQVYEQYF.

The J gene is TRBJ2-7, the V gene TRBV28; D is perhaps TRBD1 or TRBD2 (5 bases each). Germline-derived CDR1 and CDR2 are MDHEN and SYDVKM. The CDR3 extends over 12 amino acids. Trimming pared 5 bases from V and 6 bases from J, leaving 11 bases between. This chain's CDR3 is CASSPPGTEQYF. The CDR3 coding sequence is TGTGCCAGCAGTCCCCCAGGGACCGAGCAGTACTTC.

The chain joins TRBV19 to TRBJ1-3; 9 nucleotides agree with TRBD1. CDR1 is LNHDA, CDR2 SQIVND, per germline (reference sequence). This CDR3 region has 15 residues. The V segment lost 10 bases and the J segment 2 bases; nucleotides outside the gene matches: 9. This chain's CDR3 is CATRAGTGPGNTIYF. As DNA, the CDR3 is TGTGCCACCCGAGCCGGGACAGGGCCTGGAAACACCATATATTTT.